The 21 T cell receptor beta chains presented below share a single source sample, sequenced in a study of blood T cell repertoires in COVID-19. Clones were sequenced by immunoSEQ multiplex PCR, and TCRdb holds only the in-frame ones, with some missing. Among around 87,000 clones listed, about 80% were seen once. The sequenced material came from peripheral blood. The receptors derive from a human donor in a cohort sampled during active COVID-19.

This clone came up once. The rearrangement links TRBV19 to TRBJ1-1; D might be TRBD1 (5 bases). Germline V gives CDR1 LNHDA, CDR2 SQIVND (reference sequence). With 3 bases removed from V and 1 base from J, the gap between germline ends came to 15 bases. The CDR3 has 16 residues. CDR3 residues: CASSMKGFPSNTEAFF. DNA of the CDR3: TGTGCCAGTAGTATGAAGGGGTTTCCCTCGAACACTGAAGCTTTCTTT.

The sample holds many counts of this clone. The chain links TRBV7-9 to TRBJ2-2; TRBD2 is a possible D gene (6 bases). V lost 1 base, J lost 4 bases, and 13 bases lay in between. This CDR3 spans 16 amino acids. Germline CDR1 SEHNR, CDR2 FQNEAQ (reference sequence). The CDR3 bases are TGTGCCAGCAGCTTAGTTAGCGGTTTAAGCACCGGGGAGCTGTTTTTT. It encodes CASSLVSGLSTGELFF. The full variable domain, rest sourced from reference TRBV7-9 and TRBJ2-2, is DTGVSQNPRHKITKRGQNVTFRCDPISEHNRLYWYRQTLGQGPEFLTYFQNEAQLEKSRLLSDRFSAERPKGSFSTLEIQRTEQGDSAMYLCASSLVSGLSTGELFFGEGSRLTVL.

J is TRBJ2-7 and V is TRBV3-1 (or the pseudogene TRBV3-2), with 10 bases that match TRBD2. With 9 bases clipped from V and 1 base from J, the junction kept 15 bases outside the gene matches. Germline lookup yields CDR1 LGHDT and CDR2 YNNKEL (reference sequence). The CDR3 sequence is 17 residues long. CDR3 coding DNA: TGTGCCAGTAGCAAGTCTAGCGGGGGAGTCAGGTCCTACGAGCAGTACTTC. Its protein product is CASSKSSGGVRSYEQYF.

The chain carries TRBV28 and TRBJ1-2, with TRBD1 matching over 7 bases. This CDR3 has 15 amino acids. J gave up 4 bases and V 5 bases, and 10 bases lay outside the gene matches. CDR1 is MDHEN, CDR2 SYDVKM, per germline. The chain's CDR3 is CASSPGGTDSYGYTF. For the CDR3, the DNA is TGTGCCAGCAGTCCCGGCGGGACAGACAGCTATGGCTACACCTTC.

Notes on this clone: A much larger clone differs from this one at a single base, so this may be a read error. The DNA for the CDR3 is TGTGCCAGCAGTTACCAGGGGAACACTGAAGCTTTCTTT. Its translation is CASSYQGNTEAFF. The chain links TRBV28 to TRBJ1-1; maybe TRBD1 (5 bases). V lost 4 bases to trimming and J lost 1 base, with 7 bases between them. The CDR3 extends over 13 amino acids. Germline values: CDR1 MDHEN, CDR2 SYDVKM.

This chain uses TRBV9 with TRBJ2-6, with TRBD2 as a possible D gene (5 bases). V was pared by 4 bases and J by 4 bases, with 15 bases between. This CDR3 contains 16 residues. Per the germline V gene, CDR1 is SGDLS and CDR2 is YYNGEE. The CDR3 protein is CASSSRPGSGANVLTF. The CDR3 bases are TGTGCCAGCAGCTCCAGACCGGGGTCAGGGGCCAACGTCCTGACTTTC. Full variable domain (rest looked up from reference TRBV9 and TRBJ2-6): DSGVTQTPKHLITATGQRVTLRCSPRSGDLSVYWYQQSLDQGLQFLIQYYNGEERAKGNILERFSAQQFPDLHSELNLSSLELGDSALYFCASSSRPGSGANVLTFGAGSRLTVL.

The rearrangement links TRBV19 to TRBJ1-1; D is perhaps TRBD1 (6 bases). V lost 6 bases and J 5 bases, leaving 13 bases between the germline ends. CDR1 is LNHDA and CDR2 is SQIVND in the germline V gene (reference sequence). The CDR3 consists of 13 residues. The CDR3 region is CASSRSGETEAFF. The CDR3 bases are TGTGCCAGTAGCCGATCAGGGGAGACTGAAGCTTTCTTT. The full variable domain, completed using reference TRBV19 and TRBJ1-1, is DGGITQSPKYLFRKEGQNVTLSCEQNLNHDAMYWYRQDPGQGLRLIYYSQIVNDFQKGDIAEGYSVSREKKESFPLTVTSAQKNPTAFYLCASSRSGETEAFFGQGTRLTVV.

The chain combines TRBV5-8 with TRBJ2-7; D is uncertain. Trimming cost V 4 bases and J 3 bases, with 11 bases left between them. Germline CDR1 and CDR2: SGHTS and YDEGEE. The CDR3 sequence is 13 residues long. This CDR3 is CASSRYTGYEQYF. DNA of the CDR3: TGTGCCAGCAGCCGCTACACGGGCTACGAGCAGTACTTC.

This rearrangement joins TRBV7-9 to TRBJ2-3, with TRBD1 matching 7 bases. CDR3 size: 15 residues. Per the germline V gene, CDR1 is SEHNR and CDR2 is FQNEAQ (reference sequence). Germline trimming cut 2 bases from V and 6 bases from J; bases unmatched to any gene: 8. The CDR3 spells CASSLPQGLVDTQYF. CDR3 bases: TGTGCCAGCAGCTTACCACAGGGGTTGGTGGATACGCAGTATTTT.

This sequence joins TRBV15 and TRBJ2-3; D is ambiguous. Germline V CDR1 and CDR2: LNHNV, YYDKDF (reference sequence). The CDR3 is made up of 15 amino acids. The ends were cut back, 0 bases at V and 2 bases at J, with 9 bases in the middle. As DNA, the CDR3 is TGTGCCACCAGCAGAGAGTCCATACTCACAGATACGCAGTATTTT. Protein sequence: CATSRESILTDTQYF.

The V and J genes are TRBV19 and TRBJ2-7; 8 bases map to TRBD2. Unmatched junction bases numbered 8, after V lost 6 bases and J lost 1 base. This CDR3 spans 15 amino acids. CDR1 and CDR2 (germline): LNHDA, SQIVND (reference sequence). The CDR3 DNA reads TGTGCCAGTAGCACCAGGGGACTAGTTTCCTACGAGCAGTACTTC. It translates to CASSTRGLVSYEQYF.

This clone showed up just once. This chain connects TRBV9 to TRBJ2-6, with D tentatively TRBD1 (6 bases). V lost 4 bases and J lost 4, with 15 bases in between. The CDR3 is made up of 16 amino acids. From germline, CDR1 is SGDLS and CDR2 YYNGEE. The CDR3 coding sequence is TGTGCCAGCAGCCCGACTGCAGGGGCCGGGGCCAACGTCCTGACTTTC. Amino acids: CASSPTAGAGANVLTF.

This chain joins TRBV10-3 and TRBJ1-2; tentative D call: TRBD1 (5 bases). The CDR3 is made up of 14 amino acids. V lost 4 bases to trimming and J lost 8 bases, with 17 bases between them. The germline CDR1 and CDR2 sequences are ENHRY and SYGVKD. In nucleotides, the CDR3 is TGTGCCATCAGTGCCAACCCCAGGGATAAAGGCTACACCTTC. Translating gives CAISANPRDKGYTF.

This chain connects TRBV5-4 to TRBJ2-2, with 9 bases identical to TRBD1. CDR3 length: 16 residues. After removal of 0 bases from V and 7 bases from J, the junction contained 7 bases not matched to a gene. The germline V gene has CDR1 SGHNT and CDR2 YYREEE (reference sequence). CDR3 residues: CASSLAEQGANGELFF. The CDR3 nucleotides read TGTGCCAGCAGCTTGGCCGAACAGGGGGCAAACGGGGAGCTGTTTTTT.

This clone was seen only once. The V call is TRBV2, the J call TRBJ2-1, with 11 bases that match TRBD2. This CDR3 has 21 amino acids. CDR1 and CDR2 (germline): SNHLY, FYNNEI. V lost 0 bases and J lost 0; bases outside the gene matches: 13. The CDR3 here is CASSEANRGLAEPPSYNEQFF. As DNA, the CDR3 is TGTGCCAGCAGTGAAGCAAACCGGGGACTAGCGGAGCCTCCCTCCTACAATGAGCAGTTCTTC. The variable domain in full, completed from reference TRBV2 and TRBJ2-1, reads EPEVTQTPSHQVTQMGQEVILRCVPISNHLYFYWYRQILGQKVEFLVSFYNNEISEKSEIFDDQFSVERPDGSNFTLKIRSTKLEDSAMYFCASSEANRGLAEPPSYNEQFFGPGTRLTVL.

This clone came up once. CDR3 protein: CASSFMDSPNQPQHF. The DNA of the CDR3 is TGTGCCAGCAGCTTCATGGACAGTCCCAATCAGCCCCAGCATTTT. This rearrangement joins TRBV5-8 to TRBJ1-5; possible D gene TRBD1, 6 bases. This CDR3 spans 15 amino acids. Trimming left V 2 bases short and J 3 bases short, with 12 bases between. Looked up from germline, CDR1 is SGHTS and CDR2 is YDEGEE.

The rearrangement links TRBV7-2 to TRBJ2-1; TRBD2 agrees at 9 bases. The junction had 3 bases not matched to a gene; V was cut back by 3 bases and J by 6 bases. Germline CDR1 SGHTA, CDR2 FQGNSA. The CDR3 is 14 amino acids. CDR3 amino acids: CASSFAGGFNEQFF. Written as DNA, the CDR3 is TGTGCCAGCAGCTTTGCGGGAGGGTTCAATGAGCAGTTCTTC.

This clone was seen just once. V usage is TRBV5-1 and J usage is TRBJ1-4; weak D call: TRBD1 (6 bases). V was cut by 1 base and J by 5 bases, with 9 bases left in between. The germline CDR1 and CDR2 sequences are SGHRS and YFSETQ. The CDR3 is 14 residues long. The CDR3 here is CASSLRGHNEKLFF. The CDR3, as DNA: TGCGCCAGCAGCTTGAGGGGACACAATGAAAAACTGTTTTTT.

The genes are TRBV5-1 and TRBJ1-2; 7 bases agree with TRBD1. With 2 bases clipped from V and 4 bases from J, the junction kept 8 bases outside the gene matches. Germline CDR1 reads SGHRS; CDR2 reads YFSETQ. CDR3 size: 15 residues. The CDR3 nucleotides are TGCGCCAGCAGCTTAACAGGGGAACCCTTCTATGGCTACACCTTC. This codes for CASSLTGEPFYGYTF.

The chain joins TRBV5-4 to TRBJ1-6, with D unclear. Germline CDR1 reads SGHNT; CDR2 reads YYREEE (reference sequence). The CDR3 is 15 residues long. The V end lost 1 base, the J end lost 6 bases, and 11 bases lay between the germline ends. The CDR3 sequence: CASSLSGQINSPLHF. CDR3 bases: TGTGCCAGCAGCTTGAGCGGTCAGATTAATTCACCCCTCCACTTT.

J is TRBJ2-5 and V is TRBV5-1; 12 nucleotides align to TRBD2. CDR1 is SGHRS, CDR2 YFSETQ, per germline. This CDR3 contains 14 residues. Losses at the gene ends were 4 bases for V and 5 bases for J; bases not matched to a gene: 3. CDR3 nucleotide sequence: TGCGCCAGCAGCGCTAGCGGGGGGGCGGAGACCCAGTACTTC. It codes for CASSASGGAETQYF.